Here is one T cell receptor beta chain with its context. The data belong to a study of blood T cell repertoires in COVID-19. The germline V gene encodes CDR1 MNHEY and CDR2 SVGAGI. The CDR3 runs to 14 residues. Trimming left V 5 bases short and J 0 bases short, with 9 bases between. Enrolled through a virtual design, the participants were between 18 and 89 years of age and came from 24 US areas. Cohort 3 recovery required two negative PCRs, clearance, or symptom resolution. The method was immunoSEQ multiplex PCR; TCRdb's version includes in-frame clones alone and lacks a portion of them. In the table there are about 130,000 clones, approximately 86% of which are singletons.

V and J are TRBV6-5 and TRBJ2-3; D is ambiguous. Sequencing used PBMCs or T cells enriched from blood (not recorded which). This TCR derives from a woman in her fifties or sixties who had recovered from COVID-19. CDR3 in DNA: TGTGCCAGCAGTCTTGCGGCTAGCACAGATACGCAGTATTTT. As protein: CASSLAASTDTQYF.